Listed below are T cell receptor beta chains from one sample, sequenced in a study of T cell responses to AZD1222 COVID-19 vaccine. Sequencing used immunoSEQ multiplex PCR; TCRdb keeps in-frame clones, though not all of them. In the table there are 84,000 or so clones, over 75% of which are singletons. Sequenced material: peripheral blood, taken on day 0 of AZD1222 vaccination. These receptors came from an adult in good health. CDR3s include the opening cysteine and the closing phenylalanine or tryptophan. Each record gives: V gene, J gene, CDR3 protein.

v_gene: TRBV6-2/TRBV6-3
j_gene: TRBJ2-1
CDR3aa: CASSYVSGLAGGWRNEQFF

v_gene: TRBV5-1
j_gene: TRBJ2-7
CDR3aa: CASSSLMTGSSYEQYF

v_gene: TRBV5-1
j_gene: TRBJ2-1
CDR3aa: CASSLVDRENEQFF

v_gene: TRBV3-1/TRBV3-2
j_gene: TRBJ2-1
CDR3aa: CASSQPTSGYNYNEQFF

v_gene: TRBV7-9
j_gene: TRBJ2-2
CDR3aa: CASSKGTSGTNTGELFF

v_gene: TRBV7-9
j_gene: TRBJ2-3
CDR3aa: CASSPWQGADTQYF

v_gene: TRBV28
j_gene: TRBJ1-4
CDR3aa: CASSLFSGANEKLFF

v_gene: TRBV6-2/TRBV6-3
j_gene: TRBJ2-1
CDR3aa: CASSYEGFRLNEQFF

v_gene: TRBV2
j_gene: TRBJ2-1
CDR3aa: CASSPTVKQFF

v_gene: TRBV9
j_gene: TRBJ2-1
CDR3aa: CASSEDSYNEQFF

v_gene: TRBV28
j_gene: TRBJ1-1
CDR3aa: CASSLLRGNTEAFF

v_gene: TRBV5-1
j_gene: TRBJ2-1
CDR3aa: CASSLAVRGLSNEQFF

v_gene: TRBV24-1
j_gene: TRBJ2-1
CDR3aa: CATSASGSFNEQFF

v_gene: TRBV5-5
j_gene: TRBJ2-7
CDR3aa: CASSPRSEQYF

v_gene: TRBV11-1
j_gene: TRBJ1-1
CDR3aa: CASSLGAGWTEAFF

v_gene: TRBV12-3/TRBV12-4
j_gene: TRBJ1-2
CDR3aa: CASSLSGYTF

v_gene: TRBV15
j_gene: TRBJ2-3
CDR3aa: CATARTGERDTQYF

v_gene: TRBV6-5
j_gene: TRBJ2-1
CDR3aa: CAPPPPHPRGNEQFF

v_gene: TRBV28
j_gene: TRBJ1-2
CDR3aa: CASSSLTDRLPNYGYTF

v_gene: TRBV7-9
j_gene: TRBJ1-4
CDR3aa: CASTSGNVEKLFF

v_gene: TRBV29-1
j_gene: TRBJ2-7
CDR3aa: CSVADGSYEQYF

v_gene: TRBV9
j_gene: TRBJ2-7
CDR3aa: CASSVGVVGEQYF

v_gene: TRBV19
j_gene: TRBJ2-4
CDR3aa: CASNPRQLKNIQYF

v_gene: TRBV5-1
j_gene: TRBJ2-5
CDR3aa: CASSTSGSGQETQYF

v_gene: TRBV3-1/TRBV3-2
j_gene: TRBJ1-1
CDR3aa: CASSQVRQGGGVAFF

v_gene: TRBV7-9
j_gene: TRBJ1-1
CDR3aa: CASSLSSGDNTEAFF

v_gene: TRBV7-8
j_gene: TRBJ1-4
CDR3aa: CASSLARGWGEKLFF

v_gene: TRBV15
j_gene: TRBJ1-5
CDR3aa: CATSRGQFNQPQHF

v_gene: TRBV15
j_gene: TRBJ2-7
CDR3aa: CATSYRLGYEQYF

v_gene: TRBV27
j_gene: TRBJ1-2
CDR3aa: CASSLSKEGTGGGGYTF

v_gene: TRBV21-1
j_gene: TRBJ2-1
CDR3aa: CASSNGFQAGGTSYNEQFF

v_gene: TRBV20-1
j_gene: TRBJ2-5
CDR3aa: CSANRVETQYF

v_gene: TRBV18
j_gene: TRBJ2-3
CDR3aa: CASSPRSADTQYF

v_gene: TRBV4-2
j_gene: TRBJ1-2
CDR3aa: CASSQVAVGTGSGYGYTF

v_gene: TRBV12-5
j_gene: TRBJ2-2
CDR3aa: CASGLPWGTRGTGELFF

v_gene: TRBV9
j_gene: TRBJ1-1
CDR3aa: CASSVEGSPRAFF

v_gene: TRBV28
j_gene: TRBJ1-6
CDR3aa: CASTLPDRPLHF

v_gene: TRBV27
j_gene: TRBJ2-7
CDR3aa: CASSSGLEQYF

v_gene: TRBV19
j_gene: TRBJ2-1
CDR3aa: CASSTRTSRYNEQFF

v_gene: TRBV29-1
j_gene: TRBJ1-4
CDR3aa: CSAGQSTNEKLFF

v_gene: TRBV5-4
j_gene: TRBJ2-2
CDR3aa: CASSLDQGANTGELFF

v_gene: TRBV19
j_gene: TRBJ2-1
CDR3aa: CASSIARNNEQFF